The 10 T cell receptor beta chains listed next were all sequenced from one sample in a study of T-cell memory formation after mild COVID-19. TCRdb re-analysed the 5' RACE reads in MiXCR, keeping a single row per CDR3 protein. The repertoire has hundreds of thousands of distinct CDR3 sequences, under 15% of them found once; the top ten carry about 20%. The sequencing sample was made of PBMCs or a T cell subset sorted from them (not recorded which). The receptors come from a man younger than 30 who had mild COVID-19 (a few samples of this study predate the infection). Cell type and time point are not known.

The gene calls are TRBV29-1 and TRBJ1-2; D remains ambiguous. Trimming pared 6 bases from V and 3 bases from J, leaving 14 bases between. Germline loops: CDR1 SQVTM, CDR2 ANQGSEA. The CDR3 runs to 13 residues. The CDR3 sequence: CSVGECNHYGYTF. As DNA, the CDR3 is TGCAGCGTCGGTGAGTGCAACCACTATGGCTACACCTTC.

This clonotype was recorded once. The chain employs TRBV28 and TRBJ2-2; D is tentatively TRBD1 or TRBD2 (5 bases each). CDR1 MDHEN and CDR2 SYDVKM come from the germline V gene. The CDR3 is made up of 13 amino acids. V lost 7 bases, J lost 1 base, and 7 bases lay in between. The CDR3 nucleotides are TGTGCCAGCAATGGGGGGAACACCGGGGAGCTGTTTTTT. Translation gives CASNGGNTGELFF.

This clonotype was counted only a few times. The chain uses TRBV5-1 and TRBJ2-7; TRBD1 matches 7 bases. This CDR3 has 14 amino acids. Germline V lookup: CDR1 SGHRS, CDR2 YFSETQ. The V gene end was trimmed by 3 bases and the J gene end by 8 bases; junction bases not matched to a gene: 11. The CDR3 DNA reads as TGCGCCAGCAGCTGGCAACACACAGGGGAGAAGCAGTACTTC. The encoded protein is CASSWQHTGEKQYF.

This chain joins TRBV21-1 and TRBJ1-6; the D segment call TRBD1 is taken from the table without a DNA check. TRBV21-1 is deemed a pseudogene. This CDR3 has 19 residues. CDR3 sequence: CASSKASGAESSYNSPLHF. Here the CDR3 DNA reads TGTGCCAGCAGCAAAGCTTCGGGGGCAGAGAGCTCCTATAATTCACCCCTCCACTTT.

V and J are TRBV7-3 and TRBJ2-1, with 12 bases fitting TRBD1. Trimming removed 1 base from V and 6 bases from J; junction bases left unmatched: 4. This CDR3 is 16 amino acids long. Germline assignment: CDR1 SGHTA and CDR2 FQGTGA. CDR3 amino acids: CASSLMGQGAPNEQFF. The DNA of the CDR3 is TGTGCCAGCAGCTTAATGGGACAGGGGGCTCCCAATGAGCAGTTCTTC.

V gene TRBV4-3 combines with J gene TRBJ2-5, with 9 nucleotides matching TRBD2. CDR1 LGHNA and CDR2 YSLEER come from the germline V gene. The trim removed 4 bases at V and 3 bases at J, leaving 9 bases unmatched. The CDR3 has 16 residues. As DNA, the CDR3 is TGCGCCAGCAGCCCCCAGCTGGCTAGCGGGAAAGAGACCCAGTACTTC. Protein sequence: CASSPQLASGKETQYF.

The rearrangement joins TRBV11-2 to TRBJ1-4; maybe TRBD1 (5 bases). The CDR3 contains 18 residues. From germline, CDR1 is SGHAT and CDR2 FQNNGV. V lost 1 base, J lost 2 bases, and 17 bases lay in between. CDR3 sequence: CASSLGGFKAWTNEKLFF. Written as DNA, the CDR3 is TGTGCCAGCAGCTTAGGGGGCTTCAAGGCTTGGACTAATGAAAAACTGTTTTTT.

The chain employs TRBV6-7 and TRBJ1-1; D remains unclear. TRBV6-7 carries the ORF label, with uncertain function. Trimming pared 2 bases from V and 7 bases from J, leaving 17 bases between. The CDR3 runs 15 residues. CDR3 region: CASSYETPTTHEAFF. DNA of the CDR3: TGTGCCAGCAGTTACGAGACCCCCACCACCCATGAAGCTTTCTTT.

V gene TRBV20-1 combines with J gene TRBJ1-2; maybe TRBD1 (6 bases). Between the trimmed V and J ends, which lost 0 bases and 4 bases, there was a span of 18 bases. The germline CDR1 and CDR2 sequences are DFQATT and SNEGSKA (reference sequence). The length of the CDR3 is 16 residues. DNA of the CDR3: TGCAGTGCTAGAGATTATGGTCAGGGGAAGGGCTATGGCTACACCTTC. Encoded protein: CSARDYGQGKGYGYTF.

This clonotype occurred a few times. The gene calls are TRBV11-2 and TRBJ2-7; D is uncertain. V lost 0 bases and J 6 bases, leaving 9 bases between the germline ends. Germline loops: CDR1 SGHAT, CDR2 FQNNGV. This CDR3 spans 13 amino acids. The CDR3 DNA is TGTGCCAGCAGCTTAGATATCCGGCGCGAGCAGTACTTC. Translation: CASSLDIRREQYF.